This TCR beta chain was identified during a study of blood T cell repertoires in COVID-19 (dated by TCRdb to about 2020). Regarding the research as a whole: The collaborator samples originated in the United States, Italy and Spain and spanned the acute and convalescent phases of COVID-19. Samples were obtained from the ongoing ImmuneRACE study (first 160 participants) and from 1,200 or so subjects provided by 6 global collaborators. The material from the prospective study consisted of cDNA or gDNA derived from T cells, B-cell-depleted T cells, or PBMCs. Subjects who had been exposed to COVID-19, were actively infected with it, or had recovered from it provided the deeply sampled blood TCRbeta repertoires that made up the dataset. A de-identified subject ID, COVID-19 status, age in years and sex were almost always included in the sample metadata. Where available, HLA class I and class II types were taken from metadata supplied by the sample provider and were not determined by assay-based typing. The repertoires were made available in a free public database intended to serve as a resource for research on the immune response to SARS-CoV-2.

With regard to this clone: The antigen it binds to is not known. Nothing much larger sits one base from this clone, and base qualities are not available.

The immunoSEQ Assay, a bias-controlled multiplex PCR, was used to amplify TCRbeta CDR3 regions from genomic DNA. Concerning the study's data processing: Within the assay, amplification of reference gene primers was used to estimate how many nucleated cells each sample contained. To quantify the absolute abundance of each unique TCRbeta CDR3 rearrangement, sequence reads were collapsed and filtered. For each sample, productive Simpson clonality was calculated as the square root of Simpson's diversity index over productive rearrangements. As stored in TCRdb, this immuneACCESS dataset retains in-frame rearrangements with V and J assigned. A fraction of the clones does not appear; measured against another copy, unresolved V genes explain less than half of the discrepancy, and the remainder lacks a known reason. Clone size and V and J calls were adopted from that table, with D and trimming inferred from the DNA. Across this sample there are fewer than 250,000 clones, with 86% seen only once. The ten largest make up around 1.6% of the sample.

Results the study describes overall, beyond this receptor: How much clinical and demographic metadata was included differed by source and by participant, and the metadata was provided uncurated.

The germline V gene supplies CDR1 SNHLY and CDR2 FYNNEI. CDR3 length: 14 amino acids, cysteine to phenylalanine. The entry retains the CDR3 DNA only, 42 bases that are in frame from base 1. Trimmed from V: 3 bases; trimmed from J: 15 bases; junction bases lacking a gene match: 12. Another Seattle source contributed samples from volunteer blood donors who had recovered from COVID-19. Each collaborating institution followed its own protocols to collect whole blood in K2EDTA tubes. For TCRbeta analysis, collaborator samples were shipped as frozen whole blood, as isolated PBMCs, or as DNA extracted from either sample type.

The sequence was obtained from a woman between 55 and 75 years old who had recovered from COVID-19. The chain links TRBV2 with TRBJ2-1; 9 central bases correspond to TRBD2. Sequencing used peripheral blood. The nucleotide sequence reads TGTGCCAGCAGTGACCTTGGGGCGGGGGGGCCTCGGTTCTTC. Translation gives CASSDLGAGGPRFF.